Shown below are 7 T cell receptor beta chains from a single sample sequenced in a study of T cell repertoires in cytomegalovirus infection. TCRdb reanalysed the reads using MiXCR and keeps one entry per CDR3 protein. The data hold 630,000 or so distinct CDR3 sequences, with around 24% observed a single time. The sequenced sample was CD8+ T cells from PBMCs. These receptors all stem from a human donor in good health (CMV status not recorded). Some clones in this sample may be carry-over from other donors' samples.

The chain is built from TRBV28 and TRBJ2-5; 7 bases fit TRBD1. The germline V gene encodes CDR1 MDHEN and CDR2 SYDVKM. V dropped 11 bases and J dropped 3; count of bases not matched to a gene: 9. This CDR3 has 13 residues. The CDR3 DNA follows: TGTGCCTGTCTAGAGCAGGGGGAAGAGACCCAGTACTTC. Amino acid sequence: CACLEQGEETQYF.

The V call is TRBV7-9, the J call TRBJ2-3; no definite D call. The CDR3 is 15 residues long. CDR1 is SEHNR and CDR2 is FQNEAQ in the germline V gene (reference sequence). Trimming took off 11 bases at V and 2 bases at J, with 20 bases between the two ends. Here the CDR3 DNA reads TGTGCCGTACCGAGCGCCACGTTCGTCACAGATACGCAGTATTTT. Protein product: CAVPSATFVTDTQYF.

The rearrangement links TRBV5-6 to TRBJ2-5, with D uncertain. The germline CDR1 and CDR2 sequences are SGHDT and YYEEEE. The CDR3 is made up of 11 amino acids. V lost 6 bases and J 6 bases, leaving 9 bases between the germline ends. Written as DNA, the CDR3 is TGTGCCAGCACCTGGAAAAAGACCCAGTACTTC. Translation gives CASTWKKTQYF.

This clonotype was seen a handful of times. The chain is built from TRBV7-9 and TRBJ1-6; tentatively, D is TRBD1 (6 bases). CDR1 is SEHNR and CDR2 is FQNEAQ in the germline V gene (reference sequence). Trimming removed 4 bases from V and 3 bases from J, with 16 bases in between. The CDR3 is made up of 17 amino acids. CDR3 in DNA: TGTGCCAGCAGCTGGGGGCCACAGGGAGTCTATAATTCACCCCTCCACTTT. It specifies CASSWGPQGVYNSPLHF. The full variable domain, completed using reference TRBV7-9 and TRBJ1-6, is DTGVSQNPRHKITKRGQNVTFRCDPISEHNRLYWYRQTLGQGPEFLTYFQNEAQLEKSRLLSDRFSAERPKGSFSTLEIQRTEQGDSAMYLCASSWGPQGVYNSPLHFGNGTRLTVT.

This clonotype has more than one count but fewer than ten. The CDR3, as DNA: TGTGCCAGCAGTGTGGGAGTTAACTATGGCTACACCTTC. It translates to CASSVGVNYGYTF. The chain is built from TRBV6-5 and TRBJ1-2; D gene ambiguous. The CDR3 has 13 residues. With 5 bases removed from V and 1 base from J, the gap between germline ends came to 8 bases. Germline V gene sequence: CDR1 MNHEY, CDR2 SVGAGI.

This clonotype was found many times. This chain links TRBV6-2 or TRBV6-3 with TRBJ2-1, with TRBD2 matching 8 bases. The CDR3 sequence is 15 residues long. Trimming at V came to 10 bases and at J to 7 bases, leaving 15 bases not matched to a gene. The germline CDR1 and CDR2 sequences are MNHEY and SVGEGT. CDR3 sequence reads: CAISRTSPVGNEQFF. The CDR3 coding sequence is TGTGCCATATCTAGGACTAGCCCTGTGGGGAATGAGCAGTTCTTC.

The V gene is TRBV6-6, the J gene TRBJ1-1; no clear D gene. Germline V gene data show CDR1 as MNHNY and CDR2 as SVGAGI (reference sequence). V was pared by 0 bases and J by 5 bases, with 7 bases between. The CDR3 extends over 13 amino acids. The CDR3 spells CASSYSIETEAFF. DNA for the CDR3: TGTGCCAGCAGTTACTCTATCGAGACTGAAGCTTTCTTT.